This note documents a single TCR beta chain sequence. This clonotype was detected ten times or more. It lacks a known antigen. No base quality information exists; no much larger clone differs at one position. These data come from a study of T cells in Graves' hyperthyroidism and ophthalmopathy (dated by TCRdb to between 2018 and 2021). Concerning the study at large: Peripheral blood samples were taken at initial diagnosis, before any treatment was given. To identify distinguishing TCR V-J signatures, a discovery cohort of about 100 patients was used, comprising some 45 with Graves' ophthalmopathy and some 60 with stable Graves' hyperthyroidism. Whether ophthalmopathy could be predicted prospectively was tested in an independent validation cohort made up of approximately 19 hyperthyroidism patients plus 17 patients who later progressed to ophthalmopathy. The 95 to 100 discovery patients were randomly divided into training and test sets at a 7:3 ratio. Thyroid tissue and blood T-cell repertoires from about six Graves' hyperthyroidism patients were also compared in the study. After sampling, hyperthyroidism patients received methimazole starting at 30 mg daily, and ophthalmopathy patients received high-dose intravenous methylprednisolone. TCR Vbeta CDR3 sequencing of 120 to 150 peripheral blood samples (over 40 ophthalmopathy, some 75 hyperthyroidism and around 17 progressor patients) is reported in the paper. Here is what the overall study found, with its caveats: No statistical method was used to set the sample size in advance, and investigators knew the group allocation. Ophthalmopathy was separated from stable hyperthyroidism by a 13 V-J signature model, with 85% to 90% sensitivity and roughly 84% specificity obtained in cross-validation and 80%/75% obtained in testing. In validation, the model predicted progression to ophthalmopathy a median of roughly six months before onset, with 70% to 71% sensitivity and roughly 79% specificity. Blood samples also contained most of the expanded thyroid clonotypes (frequency above 0.001), which suggests that blood repertoires may reflect thyroid immune responses.

The TCR beta CDR3 regions were amplified from RNA transcripts. The TCR CDR3 was subjected to a first round of RT-PCR using the HTBI primer set and the Qiagen OneStep RT-PCR kit. A second multiplex PCR round built the libraries, followed by size selection and purification. Paired-end sequencing of the libraries was performed with 100 bp reads on an Illumina HiSeq2000. From the authors' description of their analysis: SOAPnuke was used to process the raw data, removing reads that contained adapters or uncalled bases, had a mean Phred below 15, or lacked an exact match to the constant primer or identifier. High-quality paired reads were merged using COPE v1.2.5, and each unique nucleotide sequence was defined as a clonotype. MiTCR v1.1 was used to align clonotypes to the IMGT TRBV, TRBD and TRBJ reference segments. The analysis included only V-J combinations with a frequency above 0.0001, which together covered more than 99% of the repertoires. A TCS score was defined as the ratio between F50 (clonal expansion) and ExV (chaos), using BLOSUM62-based TCRdist between CDR3 peptides within each V-J. Welch's t-statistics and random forest reduced 450 to 600 V-J features to under 15, which were used in a naive Bayes classifier (R e1071). The raw public data were reprocessed by TCRdb itself: fastp quality trimming at Q25, MiXCR clonotype calling, in-frame beta chains only. Each CDR3 protein appears once, grouped with its most common genes and DNA. What appears here as the V and J calls and clone size reflects TCRdb's work, not the paper's. This sample is represented by about 180,000 distinct CDR3 sequences; over 15% of them were singletons. The ten largest clonotypes hold roughly 28% of the sample.

Graves' hyperthyroidism was defined as stable when no progression to ophthalmopathy occurred over 18 months of follow-up. Hyperthyroidism patients were aged 18 to 65 years and newly diagnosed, with disease duration of less than 2 months. Exclusion was applied to patients with uncontrolled infections, other autoimmune diseases, pregnancy or lactation. Diagnoses were based on clinical symptoms, serum thyroxine and TRAb, thyroid ultrasound and orbital computed tomography. Ficoll-Paque density gradient centrifugation was used to isolate PBMCs from approximately 10 ml of fresh peripheral blood. Trizol reagent was used to extract total RNA, and RNA quality was then checked on an Agilent 2100 Bioanalyzer. As encoded in the germline V gene, CDR1 is MDHEN while CDR2 is SYDVKM. The CDR3 sequence holds 14 residues, the cysteine and phenylalanine included. CDR3 DNA is the only sequence kept; it has 42 bases, read in frame from the first base. V is reduced by 5 bases and J by 2 bases, leaving a spacing of 13 bases between them.

This TCR came from a woman between 50 and 59 years old with Graves' hyperthyroidism. Sequencing was carried out using blood. The chain is assembled from TRBV28 and TRBJ2-7; the D gene assignment is perhaps TRBD1 or TRBD2, with each matching 5 bases. The sequenced DNA is TGTGCCAGCAGTCTCGGTGGGGGAGCCTACGAGCAGTACTTC. Translated, it reads CASSLGGGAYEQYF.